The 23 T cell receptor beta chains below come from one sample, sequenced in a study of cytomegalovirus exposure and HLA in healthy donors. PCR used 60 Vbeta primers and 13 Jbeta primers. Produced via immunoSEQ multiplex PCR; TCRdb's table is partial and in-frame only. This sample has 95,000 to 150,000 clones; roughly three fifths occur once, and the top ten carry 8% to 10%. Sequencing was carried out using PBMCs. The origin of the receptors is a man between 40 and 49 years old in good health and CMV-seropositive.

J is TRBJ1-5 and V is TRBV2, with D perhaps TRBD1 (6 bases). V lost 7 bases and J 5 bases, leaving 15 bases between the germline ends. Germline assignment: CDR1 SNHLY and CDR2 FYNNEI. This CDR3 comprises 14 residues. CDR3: CASNLRGADQPQHF. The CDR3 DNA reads TGTGCCAGCAATCTACGGGGGGCGGATCAGCCCCAGCATTTT.

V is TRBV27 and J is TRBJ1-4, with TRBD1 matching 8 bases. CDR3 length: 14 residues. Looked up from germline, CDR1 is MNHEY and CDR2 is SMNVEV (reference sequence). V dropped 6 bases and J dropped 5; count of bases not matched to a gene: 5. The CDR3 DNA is TGTGCCAGCAGCCGGGACAGGAAGAATGAAAAACTGTTTTTT. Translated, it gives CASSRDRKNEKLFF.

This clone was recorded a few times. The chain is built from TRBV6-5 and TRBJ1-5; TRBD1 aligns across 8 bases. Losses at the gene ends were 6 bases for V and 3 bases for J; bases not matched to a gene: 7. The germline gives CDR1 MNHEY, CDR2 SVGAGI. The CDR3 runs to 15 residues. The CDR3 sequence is CASSPGQGLNQPQHF. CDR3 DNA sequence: TGTGCCAGCAGCCCCGGACAGGGTCTCAATCAGCCCCAGCATTTT.

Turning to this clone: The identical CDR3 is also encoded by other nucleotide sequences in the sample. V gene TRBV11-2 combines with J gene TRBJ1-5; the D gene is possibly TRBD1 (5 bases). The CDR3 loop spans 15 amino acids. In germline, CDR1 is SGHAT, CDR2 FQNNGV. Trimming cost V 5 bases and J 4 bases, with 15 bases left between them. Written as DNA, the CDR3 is TGTGCCAGCAGCGCTGACAGTTCCGGGAATCAGCCCCAGCATTTT. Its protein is CASSADSSGNQPQHF.

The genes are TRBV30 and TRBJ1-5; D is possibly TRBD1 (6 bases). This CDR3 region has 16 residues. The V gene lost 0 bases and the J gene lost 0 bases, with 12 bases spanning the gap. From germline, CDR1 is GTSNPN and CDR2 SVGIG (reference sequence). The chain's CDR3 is CAWSVPGHASNQPQHF. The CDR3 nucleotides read TGTGCCTGGAGTGTCCCGGGACACGCTAGCAATCAGCCCCAGCATTTT.

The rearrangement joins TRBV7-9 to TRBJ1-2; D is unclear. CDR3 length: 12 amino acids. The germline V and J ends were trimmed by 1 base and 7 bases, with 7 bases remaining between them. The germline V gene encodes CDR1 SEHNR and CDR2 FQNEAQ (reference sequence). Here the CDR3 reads CASSLGAPGYTF. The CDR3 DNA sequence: TGTGCCAGCAGCTTAGGGGCACCTGGCTACACCTTC.

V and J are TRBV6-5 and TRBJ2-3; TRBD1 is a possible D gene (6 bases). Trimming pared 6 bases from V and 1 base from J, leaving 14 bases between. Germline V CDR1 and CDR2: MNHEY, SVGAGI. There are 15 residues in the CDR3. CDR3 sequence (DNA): TGTGCCAGCAGCCGACAGGAGGAACGCACAGATACGCAGTATTTT. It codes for CASSRQEERTDTQYF.

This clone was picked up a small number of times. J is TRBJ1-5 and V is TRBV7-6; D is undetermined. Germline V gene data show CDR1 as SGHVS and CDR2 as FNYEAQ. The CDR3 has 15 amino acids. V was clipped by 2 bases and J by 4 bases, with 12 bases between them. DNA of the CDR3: TGTGCCAGCAGCTTACAATCGGGTCTAAATCAGCCCCAGCATTTT. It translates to CASSLQSGLNQPQHF.

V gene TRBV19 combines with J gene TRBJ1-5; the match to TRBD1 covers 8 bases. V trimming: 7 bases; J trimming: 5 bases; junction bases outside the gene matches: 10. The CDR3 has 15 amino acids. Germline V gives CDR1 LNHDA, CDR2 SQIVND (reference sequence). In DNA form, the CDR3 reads TGTGCCAGTACCAGGGGACAGGAATGGGATCAGCCCCAGCATTTT. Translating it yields CASTRGQEWDQPQHF.

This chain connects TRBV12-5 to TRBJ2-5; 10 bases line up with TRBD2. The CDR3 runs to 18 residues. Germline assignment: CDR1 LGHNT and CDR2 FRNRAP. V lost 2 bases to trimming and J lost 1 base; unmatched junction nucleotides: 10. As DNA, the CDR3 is TGTGCTAGTGGTTTGACCACGCCGGGACTAGCGTTCCAAGAGACCCAGTACTTC. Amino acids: CASGLTTPGLAFQETQYF.

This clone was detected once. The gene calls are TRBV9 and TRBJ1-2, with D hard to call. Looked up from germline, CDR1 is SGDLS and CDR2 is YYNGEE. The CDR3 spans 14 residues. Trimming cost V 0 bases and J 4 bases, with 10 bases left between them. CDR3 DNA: TGTGCCAGCAGCGTAGGTGAGGGCCCCTATGGCTACACCTTC. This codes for CASSVGEGPYGYTF.

The CDR3 loop is CASSFFDRDNEQFF. CDR3 DNA sequence: TGTGCCAGCAGCTTTTTCGACAGGGACAATGAGCAGTTCTTC. The rearrangement uses TRBV5-6 and TRBJ2-1; TRBD1 matches 7 bases. CDR1 and CDR2 from the germline V gene are SGHDT and YYEEEE. CDR3 length: 14 residues. After removal of 2 bases from V and 5 bases from J, the junction contained 4 bases not matched to a gene.

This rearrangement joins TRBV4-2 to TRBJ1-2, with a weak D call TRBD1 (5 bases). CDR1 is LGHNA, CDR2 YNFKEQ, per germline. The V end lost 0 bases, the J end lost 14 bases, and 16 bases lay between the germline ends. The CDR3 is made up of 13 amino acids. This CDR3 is CASSQDQETARTF. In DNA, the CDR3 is TGTGCCAGCAGCCAAGATCAAGAGACAGCGCGGACCTTC.

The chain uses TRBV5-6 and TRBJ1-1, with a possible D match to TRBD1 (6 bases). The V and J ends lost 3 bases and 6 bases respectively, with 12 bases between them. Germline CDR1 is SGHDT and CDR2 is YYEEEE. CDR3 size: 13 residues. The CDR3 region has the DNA TGTGCCAGCAGCTCAACAGGGTATGCTGAAGCTTTCTTT. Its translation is CASSSTGYAEAFF. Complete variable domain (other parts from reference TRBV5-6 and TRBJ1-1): DAGVTQSPTHLIKTRGQQVTLRCSPKSGHDTVSWYQQALGQGPQFIFQYYEEEERQRGNFPDRFSGHQFPNYSSELNVNALLLGDSALYLCASSSTGYAEAFFGQGTRLTVV.

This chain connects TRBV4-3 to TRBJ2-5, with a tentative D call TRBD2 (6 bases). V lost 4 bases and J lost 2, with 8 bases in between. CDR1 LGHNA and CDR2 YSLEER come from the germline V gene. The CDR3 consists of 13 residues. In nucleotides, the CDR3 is TGCGCCAGCAGCCCAGGACTACAAGAGACCCAGTACTTC. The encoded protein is CASSPGLQETQYF.

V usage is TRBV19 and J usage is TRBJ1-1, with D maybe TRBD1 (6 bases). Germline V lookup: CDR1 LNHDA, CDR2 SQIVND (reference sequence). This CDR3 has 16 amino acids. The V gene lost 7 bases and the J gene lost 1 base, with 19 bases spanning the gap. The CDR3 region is CASTPAGLTGNTEAFF. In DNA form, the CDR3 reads TGTGCCAGTACCCCCGCCGGCCTGACAGGGAACACTGAAGCTTTCTTT.

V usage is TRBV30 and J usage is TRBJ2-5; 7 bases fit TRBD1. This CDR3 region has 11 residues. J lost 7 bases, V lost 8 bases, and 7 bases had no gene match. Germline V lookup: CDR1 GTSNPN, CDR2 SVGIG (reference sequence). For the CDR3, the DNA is TGTGCCGGACAGGTGGTTGGGACCCAGTACTTC. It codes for CAGQVVGTQYF.

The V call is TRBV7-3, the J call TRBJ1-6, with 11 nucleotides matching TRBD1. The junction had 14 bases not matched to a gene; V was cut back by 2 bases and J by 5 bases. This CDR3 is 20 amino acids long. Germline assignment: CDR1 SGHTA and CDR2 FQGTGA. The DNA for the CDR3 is TGTGCCAGCAGCTTAGTGGGGATGGCTGGGACAGGGGGAAATAATTCACCCCTCCACTTT. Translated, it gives CASSLVGMAGTGGNNSPLHF.

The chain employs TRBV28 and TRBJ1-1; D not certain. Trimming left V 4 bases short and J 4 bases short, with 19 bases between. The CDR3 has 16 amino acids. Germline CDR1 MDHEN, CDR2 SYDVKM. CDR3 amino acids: CASSSSMAPGSTEAFF. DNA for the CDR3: TGTGCCAGCAGTTCTAGCATGGCCCCTGGGAGCACTGAAGCTTTCTTT.

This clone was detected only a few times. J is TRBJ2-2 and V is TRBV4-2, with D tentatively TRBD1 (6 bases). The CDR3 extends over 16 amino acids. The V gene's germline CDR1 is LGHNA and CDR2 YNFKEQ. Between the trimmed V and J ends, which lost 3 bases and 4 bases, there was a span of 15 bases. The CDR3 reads CASSQLSRGGTGELFF. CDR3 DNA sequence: TGTGCCAGCAGCCAGTTATCCAGGGGCGGCACCGGGGAGCTGTTTTTT.

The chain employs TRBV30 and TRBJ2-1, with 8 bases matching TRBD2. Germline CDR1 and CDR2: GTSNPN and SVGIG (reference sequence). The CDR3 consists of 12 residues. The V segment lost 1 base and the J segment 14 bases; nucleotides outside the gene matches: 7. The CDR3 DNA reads TGTGCCTGGAGTGGGACTAGCTTGAGGGAGTTCTTC. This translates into CAWSGTSLREFF.

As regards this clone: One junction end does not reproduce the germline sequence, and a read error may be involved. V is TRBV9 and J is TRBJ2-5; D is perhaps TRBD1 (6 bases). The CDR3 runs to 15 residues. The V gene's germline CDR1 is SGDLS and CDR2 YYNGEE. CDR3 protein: CASSEDQGNQETQYF. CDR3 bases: TGTGCCAGCAGCGAGGACCAGGGGAACCAGGAGACCCAGTACTTC.

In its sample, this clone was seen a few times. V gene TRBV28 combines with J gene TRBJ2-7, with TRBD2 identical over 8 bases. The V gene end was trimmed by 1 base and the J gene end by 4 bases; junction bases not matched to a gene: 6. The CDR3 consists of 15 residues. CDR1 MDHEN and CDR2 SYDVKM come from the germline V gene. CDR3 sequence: CASSLSGLDGYEQYF. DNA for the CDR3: TGTGCCAGCAGTTTATCGGGACTAGATGGGTACGAGCAGTACTTC.